What follows describes a single T cell receptor (beta chain). Authors' methods: Cell counts per sample came from amplifying reference gene primers. TCRdb's copy holds only in-frame clones and misses some; the assay was immunoSEQ multiplex PCR. The DNA was the basis for D and trimming; V, J and clone size are from that table. The table records about 250,000 clones, roughly 88% of them present only once. This sample stems from a study of blood T cell repertoires in COVID-19. The overall study: COVID-19 samples collected from the United States, Italy and Spain covered acute and convalescent phases. The analysed material was cDNA or gDNA that came from T cells, B-cell-depleted T cells, or PBMCs.

Trimming stripped 6 bases from V and 3 bases from J, with 14 bases between. CDR3 length equals 15 residues. CDR1 and CDR2 from the germline V gene are MNHEY and SVGAGI. This chain links TRBV6-5 with TRBJ2-2; D gene ambiguous. The source is a woman in her 30s with acute or convalescent COVID-19. Sequences were obtained from peripheral blood. CDR3 in amino acids: CASSRDLPHTGELFF. The CDR3 DNA reads TGTGCCAGCAGCCGAGACTTACCCCACACCGGGGAGCTGTTTTTT.